The present T cell receptor (beta chain) was sequenced within a study of vaccination and CD4 T cells after COVID-19. Germline CDR1 reads SGHTA; CDR2 reads FQGNSA. The CDR3 totals 17 residues. Trimming took 2 bases from V and 1 from J; bases not matched to a gene: 8. With the Oncomine TCR Beta short-read assay, DNA from cultured CD4+ T cells was sequenced. TCRdb re-analysed the PCR reads in MiXCR, keeping a single row per CDR3 protein. The sample holds over 25,000 distinct CDR3 sequences, roughly 60% seen once. The treatment denotes: roughly ten-day PBMC culture with coronavirus spike peptide pools or control peptides (ViraFEST assay). Details on this clonotype: Its target is not known.

The sequences come from CD4+ T cells from blood, cultured in vitro, collected after SARS-CoV-2 vaccination. The chain carries TRBV7-2 and TRBJ2-7; 10 positions match TRBD1. The origin of this receptor is a human donor who received a COVID-19 vaccine. The CDR3, as DNA: TGTGCCAGCAGCTTAATAGGGACAGGGGTCCTATCCTACGAGCAGTACTTC. As protein: CASSLIGTGVLSYEQYF.